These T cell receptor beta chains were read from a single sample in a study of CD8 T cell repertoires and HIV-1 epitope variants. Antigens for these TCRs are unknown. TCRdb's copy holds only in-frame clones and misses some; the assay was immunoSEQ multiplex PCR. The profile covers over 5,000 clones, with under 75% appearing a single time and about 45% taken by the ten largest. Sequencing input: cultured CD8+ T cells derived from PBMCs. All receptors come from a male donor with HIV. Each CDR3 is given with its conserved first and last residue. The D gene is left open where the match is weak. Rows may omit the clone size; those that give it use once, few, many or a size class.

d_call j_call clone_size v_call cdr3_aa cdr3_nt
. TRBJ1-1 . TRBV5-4 CASSRGQLEAFF TGTGCCAGCAGCCGCGGACAGCTTGAAGCTTTCTTT
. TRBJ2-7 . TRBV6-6 CASEGSSSYEQYF TGTGCCAGCGAGGGAAGCAGCTCCTACGAGCAGTACTTC
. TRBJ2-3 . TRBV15 CATSRDRASDTQYF TGTGCCACCAGCAGAGATCGGGCCTCAGATACGCAGTATTTT
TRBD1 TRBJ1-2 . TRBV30 CAWTAPTGGLVGYTF TGTGCCTGGACCGCCCCCACAGGGGGCTTGGTTGGCTACACCTTC
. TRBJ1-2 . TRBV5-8 CASSQDPVELDYGYTF TGCGCCAGCAGCCAAGATCCCGTCGAACTCGACTATGGCTACACCTTC
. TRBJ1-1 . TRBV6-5 CASSYSNRNTEAFF TGTGCCAGCAGTTACTCGAACAGGAACACTGAAGCTTTCTTT
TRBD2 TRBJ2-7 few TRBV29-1 CSVTLISRTSGAPYEQYF TGCAGCGTTACTCTGATATCCCGGACTAGCGGAGCCCCCTACGAGCAGTACTTC
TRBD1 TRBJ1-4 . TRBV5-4 CASSFSGQGLGEKLFF TGTGCCAGCAGCTTTTCGGGACAGGGTTTAGGAGAAAAACTGTTTTTT
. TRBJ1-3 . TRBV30 CAWAGRASGNTIYF TGTGCCTGGGCGGGACGGGCCTCTGGAAACACCATATATTTT
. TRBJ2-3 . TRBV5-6 CASSGTGAWADTQYF TGTGCCAGCAGTGGTACGGGAGCTTGGGCAGATACGCAGTATTTT
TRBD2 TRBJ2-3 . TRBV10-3 CAISDLFSGREESTDTQYF TGTGCCATCAGTGATCTCTTTAGCGGGAGGGAAGAATCCACAGATACGCAGTATTTT
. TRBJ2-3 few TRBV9 CASTLINPGAYF TGTGCCAGCACCCTAATTAACCCAGGGGCGTATTTT
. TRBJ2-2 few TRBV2 CASDQGGELFF TGTGCCAGCGACCAAGGCGGGGAGCTGTTTTTT
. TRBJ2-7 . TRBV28 CASRDLDGSYEQYF TGTGCCAGCAGAGACCTCGATGGCTCCTACGAGCAGTACTTC
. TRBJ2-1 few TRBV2 CASSYSSYNEQFF TGTGCCAGCAGCTATAGCTCCTACAATGAGCAGTTCTTC
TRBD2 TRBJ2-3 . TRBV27 CASSLIDGGVGETQYF TGTGCCAGCAGTTTAATAGACGGGGGGGTGGGCGAGACGCAGTATTTT
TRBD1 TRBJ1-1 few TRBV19 CASRTGVRNTEAFF TGTGCCAGTAGGACAGGGGTGCGGAACACTGAAGCTTTCTTT
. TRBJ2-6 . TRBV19 CASSIGWGGSGANVLTF TGTGCCAGTAGTATCGGCTGGGGTGGGTCTGGGGCCAACGTCCTGACTTTC
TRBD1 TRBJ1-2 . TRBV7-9 CASSLASGTGGAGYTF TGTGCCAGCAGCTTAGCTTCCGGGACAGGGGGCGCTGGCTACACCTTC
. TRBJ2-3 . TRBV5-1 CASSLGVRGDTQYF TGCGCCAGCAGCTTGGGTGTTAGGGGAGATACGCAGTATTTT
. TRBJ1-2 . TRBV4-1 CASSQDQDGYTF TGCGCCAGCAGCCAAGATCAAGATGGCTACACCTTC
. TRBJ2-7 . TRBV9 CASSARGDSSYEQYF TGTGCCAGCAGCGCCCGGGGGGACAGCTCCTACGAGCAGTACTTC
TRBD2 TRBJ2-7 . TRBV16 CASSPGGDYEQYF TGTGCCAGCAGCCCGGGGGGGGACTACGAGCAGTACTTC